The 30 T cell receptor beta chains below come from one sample, sequenced in a study of T-cell reconstitution after alpha-beta-depleted transplantation in children. The TCRbeta library was prepared with unique molecular identifiers. In TCRdb, the PCR reads were re-called with MiXCR into one record per CDR3 protein. This table has about 540,000 distinct CDR3 sequences, around 18% appearing once. Sequences were derived from PBMCs from the stem cell graft donor, sampled from the stem cell graft. These receptor sequences come from a human donor who donated a stem cell graft to a child with acute lymphoblastic leukemia.

The chain links TRBV20-1 to TRBJ2-2; TRBD1 matches at 9 bases. The CDR3 has 15 amino acids. The junction had 4 bases not matched to a gene; V was cut back by 5 bases and J by 0 bases. The germline CDR1 and CDR2 sequences are DFQATT and SNEGSKA (reference sequence). The CDR3 loop reads CSAPRQGANTGELFF. The CDR3 DNA is TGCAGTGCTCCTCGACAGGGGGCGAACACCGGGGAGCTGTTTTTT.

This clonotype was picked up a small number of times. The V gene is TRBV9, the J gene TRBJ2-2; no firm D call. There are 15 residues in the CDR3. Germline loops: CDR1 SGDLS, CDR2 YYNGEE. Trimming removed 4 bases at V and 6 bases at J, with 16 bases between. Here the CDR3 reads CASSPAASYAGELFF. The CDR3 coding sequence is TGTGCCAGCAGCCCCGCAGCCTCATACGCCGGGGAGCTGTTTTTT.

The rearrangement links TRBV6-1 to TRBJ1-3; D is possibly TRBD1 (5 bases). The V gene's germline CDR1 is MNHNS and CDR2 SASEGT. The CDR3 consists of 15 residues. Deletions cut 8 bases from V and 0 bases from J, with 14 bases between. DNA of the CDR3: TGTGCCAGCGCCCCAGGGCTTATCTCTGGAAACACCATATATTTT. This translates into CASAPGLISGNTIYF.

This clonotype was seen a few times. This chain connects TRBV5-1 to TRBJ1-5; 8 bases line up with TRBD1. The CDR3 spans 15 residues. The trim removed 4 bases at V and 4 bases at J, leaving 7 bases unmatched. The V gene's germline CDR1 is SGHRS and CDR2 YFSETQ. The CDR3 DNA reads TGCGCCAGCAGCCCCGGACAGGGCCCGAATCAGCCCCAGCATTTT. It specifies CASSPGQGPNQPQHF.

This clonotype was found a few times. This chain uses TRBV20-1 with TRBJ2-5; D possibly corresponds to TRBD2 (5 bases). The V end was cut by 0 bases, the J end by 5 bases, with 10 bases between. In germline, CDR1 is DFQATT, CDR2 SNEGSKA (reference sequence). The CDR3 spans 13 residues. CDR3 sequence reads: CSAREMGVETQYF. The DNA for the CDR3 is TGCAGTGCTAGAGAGATGGGAGTTGAGACCCAGTACTTC.

This clonotype has just a few counts. This chain uses TRBV27 with TRBJ2-5, with 11 nucleotides matching TRBD1. CDR1 is MNHEY, CDR2 SMNVEV, per germline (reference sequence). V dropped 11 bases and J dropped 7; count of bases not matched to a gene: 18. The CDR3 consists of 16 residues. DNA of the CDR3: TGTGCCCCCCAAGCACCGGGACAGGGGGTCAGAGGGACCCAGTACTTC. Its protein product is CAPQAPGQGVRGTQYF.

The chain is built from TRBV19 and TRBJ2-1; 8 bases match TRBD2. This CDR3 region has 16 residues. Germline lookup yields CDR1 LNHDA and CDR2 SQIVND (reference sequence). Trimming cost V 3 bases and J 0 bases; bases outside gene matches: 4. The CDR3 nucleotides are TGTGCCAGTAGTATGGGGAGCGGGAGCTCCTACAATGAGCAGTTCTTC. It translates to CASSMGSGSSYNEQFF.

This clonotype occurred once. The V gene is TRBV29-1, the J gene TRBJ2-2, with a tentative D call TRBD1 (6 bases). CDR1 is SQVTM, CDR2 ANQGSEA, per germline. CDR3 length equals 18 residues. The V gene lost 3 bases and the J gene lost 6 bases, with 26 bases spanning the gap. The CDR3 loop is CSVEDSGHLSGPAGELFF. The DNA for the CDR3 is TGCAGCGTTGAGGACTCGGGACATTTGAGTGGTCCGGCCGGGGAGCTGTTTTTT.

V usage is TRBV10-3 and J usage is TRBJ2-1; 10 bases match TRBD1. V dropped 8 bases and J dropped 4; count of bases not matched to a gene: 8. CDR3 size: 15 residues. From germline, CDR1 is ENHRY and CDR2 SYGVKD. CDR3 DNA sequence: TGTGCCATCGGACTTGGACAGGGGGGTTACAATGAGCAGTTCTTC. Encoded protein: CAIGLGQGGYNEQFF.

The rearrangement joins TRBV5-1 to TRBJ2-2, with 8 positions matching TRBD1. V was pared by 0 bases and J by 5 bases, with 9 bases of the junction left unmatched. The CDR3 contains 17 residues. Germline V gene sequence: CDR1 SGHRS, CDR2 YFSETQ. CDR3 sequence: CASSLALQGAGTGELFF. The CDR3 region has the DNA TGCGCCAGCAGCTTGGCCCTGCAGGGGGCAGGAACCGGGGAGCTGTTTTTT.

This clonotype was seen a handful of times. This chain links TRBV7-3 with TRBJ1-5; TRBD1 agrees at 9 bases. The CDR3 loop spans 15 amino acids. Per germline, CDR1 SGHTA and CDR2 FQGTGA. The V and J ends lost 5 bases and 5 bases, in that order; junction bases with no gene match: 7. The CDR3 loop is CASSALDRGDQPQHF. In DNA, the CDR3 is TGTGCCAGCAGCGCGCTGGACAGGGGAGATCAGCCCCAGCATTTT.

This chain uses TRBV2 with TRBJ2-7; a weak D match, TRBD2 (6 bases). Trimming took 5 bases from V and 12 from J, leaving 23 bases between them. The CDR3 extends over 14 amino acids. Germline V gene sequence: CDR1 SNHLY, CDR2 FYNNEI. As DNA, the CDR3 is TGTGCCAGCAGTCTCGCGGCCGGGGGTAGGGTGGGGTACTTC. Its protein is CASSLAAGGRVGYF.

The genes are TRBV12-3 or TRBV12-4 and TRBJ1-1; D possibly corresponds to TRBD1 (6 bases). The CDR3 totals 13 residues. The germline V and J ends were trimmed by 1 base and 5 bases, with 8 bases remaining between them. This CDR3 is CASSLGTETEAFF. For the CDR3, the DNA is TGTGCCAGCAGTTTAGGGACAGAAACTGAAGCTTTCTTT.

The sample holds a few counts of this clonotype. This chain links TRBV27 with TRBJ2-3, with 10 bases fitting TRBD1. This CDR3 is built from 13 residues. Germline CDR1 MNHEY, CDR2 SMNVEV (reference sequence). J gave up 9 bases and V 2 bases, and 2 bases lay outside the gene matches. This CDR3 is CASSLMDRGTQYF. CDR3 nucleotide sequence: TGTGCCAGCAGTTTAATGGACAGGGGGACGCAGTATTTT.

This rearrangement joins TRBV5-1 to TRBJ1-6; D may be TRBD1 (6 bases). Trimming pared 0 bases from V and 5 bases from J, leaving 9 bases between. In germline, CDR1 is SGHRS, CDR2 YFSETQ. The CDR3 sequence is 15 residues long. In DNA form, the CDR3 reads TGCGCCAGCAGCTTGGGGGACACCAATAATTCACCCCTCCACTTT. Translated, it gives CASSLGDTNNSPLHF.

V usage is TRBV5-1 and J usage is TRBJ2-3, with D hard to call. Germline V lookup: CDR1 SGHRS, CDR2 YFSETQ. This CDR3 region has 13 residues. V lost 2 bases and J 2 bases, leaving 6 bases between the germline ends. The CDR3 is CASSFLYTDTQYF. For the CDR3, the DNA is TGCGCCAGCAGCTTCCTATACACAGATACGCAGTATTTT.

The chain links TRBV20-1 to TRBJ2-2; 9 bases fit TRBD2. CDR1 is DFQATT and CDR2 is SNEGSKA in the germline V gene (reference sequence). This CDR3 contains 14 residues. The V and J ends lost 6 bases and 3 bases, in that order; junction bases with no gene match: 5. CDR3 sequence reads: CSAEREEDTGELFF. CDR3 in DNA: TGCAGTGCCGAGCGGGAGGAGGACACCGGGGAGCTGTTTTTT.

V gene TRBV13 combines with J gene TRBJ1-3, with 9 bases fitting TRBD1. The CDR3 is 15 residues long. Looked up from germline, CDR1 is PRHDT and CDR2 is FYEKMQ (reference sequence). Trimming at V came to 5 bases and at J to 7 bases, leaving 9 bases not matched to a gene. The CDR3 protein is CASSPAGTGLNTIYF. The DNA of the CDR3 is TGTGCCAGCAGCCCCGCCGGGACAGGGCTCAACACCATATATTTT.

This clonotype has more than one count but fewer than ten. The rearrangement joins TRBV27 to TRBJ2-7; the match to TRBD1 covers 7 bases. The CDR3 spans 13 residues. Germline CDR1 reads MNHEY; CDR2 reads SMNVEV (reference sequence). The V gene end was trimmed by 3 bases and the J gene end by 6 bases; junction bases not matched to a gene: 5. The DNA for the CDR3 is TGTGCCAGCAGTTTGGCGACAGGGCCCGAGCAGTACTTC. As protein: CASSLATGPEQYF.

In this sample, this clonotype turned up a few times. V usage is TRBV7-3 and J usage is TRBJ2-7; TRBD2 agrees at 7 bases. This CDR3 has 15 amino acids. Germline V gene lookup returns CDR1 SGHTA and CDR2 FQGTGA. V dropped 2 bases and J dropped 2; count of bases not matched to a gene: 6. The CDR3 is CASSLWASGTYEQYF. CDR3 sequence (DNA): TGTGCCAGCAGCTTATGGGCTAGCGGAACCTACGAGCAGTACTTC.

The chain is built from TRBV7-2 and TRBJ1-4; TRBD1 matches at 9 bases. The germline gives CDR1 SGHTA, CDR2 FQGNSA. This CDR3 has 15 residues. J lost 11 bases, V lost 2 bases, and 9 bases had no gene match. The CDR3 DNA follows: TGTGCCAGCAGCTTAAACAGGGGGCGGGGGGGGAAACTGTTTTTT. Translated: CASSLNRGRGGKLFF.

Comment on this clonotype: A much larger clone lies a single base off, so this may be a read error. The chain is built from TRBV12-3 or TRBV12-4 and TRBJ1-2, with unresolved D. The CDR3 is 13 amino acids. The DNA of the CDR3 is TGTGCCAGCAGTTTTCCCGGCAACTATGGCGACACCTTC. Translated, it gives CASSFPGNYGDTF.

The chain recombines TRBV10-3 with TRBJ2-5; D is perhaps TRBD2 (5 bases). Trimming cost V 0 bases and J 3 bases, with 17 bases left between them. The V gene's germline CDR1 is ENHRY and CDR2 SYGVKD. The CDR3 totals 17 residues. CDR3 in amino acids: CAISESPEGLGKETQYF. As DNA, the CDR3 is TGTGCCATCAGTGAGTCCCCCGAGGGATTGGGGAAAGAGACCCAGTACTTC.

This clonotype was picked up a small number of times. This sequence joins TRBV30 and TRBJ1-1; D possibly corresponds to TRBD1 (5 bases). Germline-derived CDR1 and CDR2 are GTSNPN and SVGIG (reference sequence). The V end lost 0 bases, the J end lost 4 bases, and 9 bases lay between the germline ends. There are 13 residues in the CDR3. This CDR3 is CAWSVGGGTEAFF. CDR3 DNA: TGTGCCTGGAGTGTCGGGGGAGGCACTGAAGCTTTCTTT.

The chain recombines TRBV7-6 with TRBJ2-5; the match to TRBD2 covers 9 bases. CDR1 SGHVS and CDR2 FNYEAQ come from the germline V gene. The junction had 5 bases not matched to a gene; V was cut back by 1 base and J by 5 bases. The CDR3 spans 15 residues. The CDR3 DNA reads TGTGCCAGCAGCTTAGTGGCGGGAGGGCTGGAGACCCAGTACTTC. Translated, it gives CASSLVAGGLETQYF.

The J gene is TRBJ1-2, the V gene TRBV4-1; 7 bases are shared with TRBD1. After removal of 4 bases from V and 2 bases from J, the junction contained 7 bases not matched to a gene. The length of the CDR3 is 15 residues. Germline V gene data show CDR1 as MGHRA and CDR2 as YSYEKL. CDR3 loop: CASSRPGQNNYGYTF. The CDR3, as DNA: TGCGCCAGCAGCCGACCGGGACAGAACAACTATGGCTACACCTTC.

This clonotype showed up just a few times. The rearrangement joins TRBV9 to TRBJ2-6; TRBD1 is a possible D gene (6 bases). From germline, CDR1 is SGDLS and CDR2 YYNGEE. This CDR3 comprises 17 residues. Trimming cost V 4 bases and J 0 bases, with 14 bases left between them. CDR3 in DNA: TGTGCCAGCAGCCTAGGACAGCACCACTCTGGGGCCAACGTCCTGACTTTC. It yields the protein CASSLGQHHSGANVLTF.

V and J are TRBV20-1 and TRBJ1-1; D gene unclear. Germline V gene sequence: CDR1 DFQATT, CDR2 SNEGSKA (reference sequence). CDR3 length: 13 residues. V was pared by 1 base and J by 3 bases, with 9 bases between. CDR3 amino acids: CSARGDGYTEAFF. DNA for the CDR3: TGCAGTGCTAGAGGTGACGGATACACTGAAGCTTTCTTT.

This clonotype was counted a few times. The J gene is TRBJ2-1, the V gene TRBV7-9, with D possibly TRBD1 on 5 matching bases. V was trimmed by 2 bases and J by 7 bases, leaving 15 bases between them. Germline V gene lookup returns CDR1 SEHNR and CDR2 FQNEAQ (reference sequence). This CDR3 comprises 15 residues. The CDR3 region is CASSLFPGNPNEQFF. The CDR3 bases are TGTGCCAGCAGCTTATTTCCAGGGAATCCTAATGAGCAGTTCTTC.

This clonotype was recorded a few times. J is TRBJ2-2 and V is TRBV7-6; TRBD1 might be the D (5 bases). Germline assignment: CDR1 SGHVS and CDR2 FNYEAQ. The CDR3 length is 16 residues. Trimming took off 5 bases at V and 0 bases at J, with 13 bases between the two ends. As DNA, the CDR3 is TGTGCCAGCAGCGGTCAGACAGACGCGAACACCGGGGAGCTGTTTTTT. Residues: CASSGQTDANTGELFF.